The 23 T cell receptor beta chains in this list originate from one sample, sequenced in a study of chemoradiotherapy in HPV16-positive cancers. Clones were read by immunoSEQ multiplex PCR, and TCRdb kept only the in-frame ones, dropping some. The data contain about 1,100 clones, 65% to 90% of them singletons. The material was tumor tissue, obtained from a patient who underwent chemoradiotherapy. Receptor source: a human donor with HPV-associated anogenital cancer.

The genes are TRBV4-3 and TRBJ1-2; D is ambiguous. Trimming removed 0 bases from V and 0 bases from J, with 8 bases in between. The CDR3 is 15 amino acids. CDR1 and CDR2 (germline): LGHNA, YSLEER. CDR3 bases: TGCGCCAGCAGCCAAGACGCCAGCACTAACTATGGCTACACCTTC. Translated, it gives CASSQDASTNYGYTF.

This chain uses TRBV19 with TRBJ2-2; D might be TRBD2 (5 bases). Germline V gene data show CDR1 as LNHDA and CDR2 as SQIVND (reference sequence). The V gene lost 1 base and the J gene lost 7 bases, with 10 bases spanning the gap. This CDR3 spans 14 amino acids. The CDR3 DNA reads as TGTGCCAGTAGTATAGGAGGGAAGGTCGGGGAGCTGTTTTTT. Protein product: CASSIGGKVGELFF.

CDR3 coding DNA: TGTGCCAGCACCGCCGGGACAGGGGGGGAAAAACTGTTTTTT. Translated, it gives CASTAGTGGEKLFF. The rearrangement joins TRBV28 to TRBJ1-4, with 11 nucleotides matching TRBD1. CDR3 length: 14 residues. The germline V gene encodes CDR1 MDHEN and CDR2 SYDVKM. The junction had 6 bases not matched to a gene; V was cut back by 7 bases and J by 8 bases.

The rearrangement uses TRBV27 and TRBJ1-1; possible D gene TRBD1, 6 bases. The V end lost 5 bases, the J end lost 4 bases, and 11 bases lay between the germline ends. The CDR3 loop spans 13 amino acids. The germline V gene encodes CDR1 MNHEY and CDR2 SMNVEV (reference sequence). The CDR3 DNA sequence: TGTGCCAGCAGTGAACAGGGACGCACTGAAGCTTTCTTT. Translation: CASSEQGRTEAFF.

This chain connects TRBV6-5 to TRBJ2-7, with 10 positions matching TRBD2. With V trimmed by 7 bases and J by 4 bases, 4 bases remained unmatched. This CDR3 is built from 13 residues. Germline V CDR1 and CDR2: MNHEY, SVGAGI. The CDR3 spells CASKASGRYEQYF. As DNA, the CDR3 is TGTGCCAGCAAGGCTAGCGGGAGATACGAGCAGTACTTC.

This clone was observed a few times. The chain combines TRBV9 with TRBJ1-3; maybe TRBD1 (6 bases). The CDR3 is 16 amino acids. With 0 bases removed from V and 4 bases from J, the gap between germline ends came to 14 bases. CDR1 SGDLS and CDR2 YYNGEE come from the germline V gene. For the CDR3, the DNA is TGTGCCAGCAGCGTAGCGTCAACAGGGACCGGAAACACCATATATTTT. Translating it yields CASSVASTGTGNTIYF.

This clone was found a few times. CDR3 sequence (DNA): TGTGCCAGCAGCAGAGCGAAATACCAAAGTCGGGCCAACGTCCTGACTTTC. It encodes CASSRAKYQSRANVLTF. The chain recombines TRBV7-9 with TRBJ2-6; D is unresolved. The CDR3 extends over 17 amino acids. Per germline, CDR1 SEHNR and CDR2 FQNEAQ (reference sequence). The V gene lost 5 bases and the J gene lost 5 bases, with 19 bases spanning the gap.

V usage is TRBV19 and J usage is TRBJ2-7, with 8 bases that match TRBD2. The trim removed 5 bases at V and 7 bases at J, leaving 13 bases unmatched. The CDR3 contains 15 residues. CDR1 and CDR2 (germline): LNHDA, SQIVND (reference sequence). CDR3 sequence reads: CASSPRAGRAEEQYF. Written as DNA, the CDR3 is TGTGCCAGTAGTCCTAGGGCCGGGAGGGCCGAAGAGCAGTACTTC.

V and J are TRBV5-8 and TRBJ1-1; 8 bases match TRBD1. The CDR3 is 16 residues long. CDR1 is SGHTS and CDR2 is YDEGEE in the germline V gene. V shed 4 bases, J shed 0 bases, and the junction held 8 bases outside the gene matches. The CDR3 coding sequence is TGTGCCAGCAGCAAGGACAGGGTAGATGTGAACACTGAAGCTTTCTTT. Translation: CASSKDRVDVNTEAFF.

About this clone itself: A read error may produce the germline difference seen at one junction end. The chain is built from TRBV30 and TRBJ1-4; no definite D call. From germline, CDR1 is GTSNPN and CDR2 SVGIG (reference sequence). The CDR3 covers 12 residues. The CDR3 bases are TGTGCCTGGAGTGCCCCGGGCGGCGGGAAATTCTTT. Protein product: CAWSAPGGGKFF.

There are a few counts of this clone. V and J are TRBV9 and TRBJ2-2; the D gene could be TRBD1 or TRBD2 (6 bases each). This CDR3 has 15 amino acids. The V and J ends lost 4 bases and 4 bases respectively, with 14 bases between them. Looked up from germline, CDR1 is SGDLS and CDR2 is YYNGEE. CDR3 sequence: CASSHVSGATGELFF. CDR3 in DNA: TGTGCCAGCAGCCACGTGTCGGGGGCCACCGGGGAGCTGTTTTTT.

V and J are TRBV14 and TRBJ2-1; D might be TRBD1 or TRBD2, each matching 5 bases. Germline V CDR1 and CDR2: SGHDN, FVKESK. V lost 4 bases and J lost 8, with 18 bases in between. The CDR3 has 15 residues. The CDR3 DNA is TGTGCCAGCAGCCCCGGGACCAAGTATGTCGATGAGCAGTTCTTC. Protein product: CASSPGTKYVDEQFF.

CDR3: CASSPQRGLNEKLFF. The CDR3 nucleotides read TGTGCCAGCTCACCACAAAGGGGGCTGAATGAAAAACTGTTTTTT. This sequence joins TRBV18 and TRBJ1-4; 7 bases are a match to TRBD1. Trimming at V came to 1 base and at J to 5 bases, leaving 4 bases not matched to a gene. The V gene's germline CDR1 is KGHSH and CDR2 LQKENI. This CDR3 spans 15 amino acids.

This chain joins TRBV5-1 and TRBJ2-2; 10 bases are a match to TRBD2. CDR1 is SGHRS and CDR2 is YFSETQ in the germline V gene. The CDR3 consists of 16 residues. V was pared by 1 base and J by 7 bases, with 7 bases of the junction left unmatched. DNA of the CDR3: TGCGCCAGCAGCTTGACTCCTAGCGGGAGTAGCGGGGAGCTGTTTTTT. It specifies CASSLTPSGSSGELFF.

The rearrangement joins TRBV9 to TRBJ1-1; D not certain. V lost 3 bases, J lost 3 bases, and 9 bases lay in between. The CDR3 consists of 13 residues. CDR1 and CDR2 from the germline V gene are SGDLS and YYNGEE. The CDR3 sequence is CASSAASYTEAFF. CDR3 in DNA: TGTGCCAGCAGCGCGGCCAGCTACACTGAAGCTTTCTTT.

In DNA, the CDR3 is TGCGCCAGCAGCCAAGATCGCGGGACGAACACCGGGGAGCTGTTTTTT. It yields the protein CASSQDRGTNTGELFF. The chain recombines TRBV4-3 with TRBJ2-2; D perhaps matches TRBD2 (6 bases). The CDR3 is 16 amino acids. V lost 0 bases, J lost 0 bases, and 8 bases lay in between. CDR1 LGHNA and CDR2 YSLEER come from the germline V gene.

The chain links TRBV2 to TRBJ2-3, with 8 bases lining up with TRBD2. This CDR3 is built from 14 residues. The J segment lost 2 bases and the V segment lost 8 bases, leaving 6 bases of the junction unmatched. Germline CDR1 and CDR2: SNHLY and FYNNEI. The CDR3 loop is CASSSGYFTDTQYF. CDR3 nucleotide sequence: TGTGCCAGCTCTAGCGGGTACTTCACAGATACGCAGTATTTT.

The J gene is TRBJ1-1, the V gene TRBV4-3; D remains ambiguous. V lost 2 bases and J lost 4, with 8 bases in between. Germline CDR1 LGHNA, CDR2 YSLEER. The CDR3 covers 13 residues. CDR3 sequence: CASSQNDRTEAFF. CDR3 nucleotide sequence: TGCGCCAGCAGCCAAAACGACCGCACTGAAGCTTTCTTT.

The chain uses TRBV7-9 and TRBJ1-5, with no clear D. Germline V lookup: CDR1 SEHNR, CDR2 FQNEAQ (reference sequence). CDR3 length: 14 amino acids. Trimming removed 5 bases at V and 1 base at J, with 9 bases between. The CDR3 is CASSPLKSNQPQHF. The DNA of the CDR3 is TGTGCCAGCAGCCCCCTCAAGAGCAATCAGCCCCAGCATTTT.

This chain joins TRBV28 and TRBJ1-5; TRBD1 agrees at 7 bases. The CDR3 has 14 residues. The junction had 9 bases not matched to a gene; V was cut back by 6 bases and J by 7 bases. Germline V gene lookup returns CDR1 MDHEN and CDR2 SYDVKM. The chain's CDR3 is CASSPNDRVQPQHF. In DNA, the CDR3 is TGTGCCAGCAGCCCTAACGACAGGGTCCAGCCCCAGCATTTT. Full variable domain (rest looked up from reference TRBV28 and TRBJ1-5): DVKVTQSSRYLVKRTGEKVFLECVQDMDHENMFWYRQDPGLGLRLIYFSYDVKMKEKGDIPEGYSVSREKKERFSLILESASTNQTSMYLCASSPNDRVQPQHFGDGTRLSIL.

CDR3 in amino acids: CASSLNLAGGSFF. CDR3 bases: TGTGCCAGCAGCCTCAACTTAGCGGGGGGGAGCTTCTTC. V is TRBV14 and J is TRBJ2-1, with 11 bases fitting TRBD2. The germline CDR1 and CDR2 sequences are SGHDN and FVKESK. The CDR3 contains 13 residues. The V and J ends lost 4 bases and 16 bases, in that order; junction bases with no gene match: 9. Using reference TRBV14 and TRBJ2-1 for the parts outside the CDR3, the full variable domain is EAGVTQFPSHSVIEKGQTVTLRCDPISGHDNLYWYRRVMGKEIKFLLHFVKESKQDESGMPNNRFLAERTGGTYSTLKVQPAELEDSGVYFCASSLNLAGGSFFGPGTRLTVL.

This clone has a handful of counts. This chain connects TRBV29-1 to TRBJ2-1; D may be TRBD2 (5 bases). Germline V lookup: CDR1 SQVTM, CDR2 ANQGSEA. V lost 7 bases and J 9 bases, leaving 19 bases between the germline ends. This CDR3 comprises 13 residues. The CDR3 DNA reads TGCAGCGGACGTATTAGAGAGGGCGGTGAGCAGTTCTTC. This translates into CSGRIREGGEQFF.

The chain recombines TRBV7-2 with TRBJ2-3; D ambiguous. This CDR3 is built from 13 residues. The germline gives CDR1 SGHTA, CDR2 FQGNSA. The V end was cut by 4 bases, the J end by 2 bases, with 7 bases between. Written as DNA, the CDR3 is TGTGCCAGCAGCTCTCCCCACACAGATACGCAGTATTTT. Protein product: CASSSPHTDTQYF.